The following is a T cell receptor beta chain sequence with its context. Its antigen is unidentified. The entry originates in a study of CD8 T cells in Susac syndrome. Study results and limitations: It was acknowledged by the study that relatively few individuals were included in its TCR sequencing and HLA analysis.

Between the trimmed V and J ends, which lost 3 bases and 8 bases, there was a span of 7 bases. This CDR3 has 11 residues. Germline lookup yields CDR1 MNHEY and CDR2 SVGEGT. Random hexamers served to reverse transcribe roughly 0.5 to 1 ug RNA. Using its own MiXCR run on the immunoSEQ multiplex PCR reads, TCRdb lists one record per CDR3 protein. Of approximately 170,000 distinct CDR3 sequences listed, around 92% were seen once; the top ten hold approximately 0.082%. Sequencing of TCR beta covered CD8+ and CD4+ T cells obtained from blood. Healthy donors constituted the control group, matched for age and sex. Negative isolation was used for CD8+ and CD4+ T cells and FACS enrichment for TEMRA cells.

The chain carries TRBV6-2 or TRBV6-3 and TRBJ1-1, with no clear D. Sequenced input: CD4+ T cells from PBMCs. This TCR derives from a human donor in good health. The CDR3, as DNA: TGTGCCAGCAGTTATATAACCGAAGCTTTCTTT. Encoded protein: CASSYITEAFF.